Following are 18 T cell receptor beta chains from one sample sequenced in a study of T cell changes during pregnancy in multiple sclerosis. Repertoires were generated with immunoSEQ multiplex PCR, while TCRdb's copy carries only in-frame clones and drops some. The sample has 75,000 to 95,000 clones, approximately 90% seen once; the top ten hold about 0.91%. Sequenced here: peripheral blood, sampled before pregnancy. These receptors originate from a female donor with multiple sclerosis, enrolled in a pregnancy study.

The chain recombines TRBV5-8 with TRBJ2-1; 14 positions match TRBD2. This CDR3 has 18 residues. Trimming took 4 bases from V and 2 from J; bases not matched to a gene: 8. Germline assignment: CDR1 SGHTS and CDR2 YDEGEE. CDR3 amino acids: CASSPTGTSGSAYNEQFF. For the CDR3, the DNA is TGTGCCAGCAGCCCCACCGGGACTAGCGGGAGCGCCTACAATGAGCAGTTCTTC.

The V and J genes are TRBV2 and TRBJ1-5; 7 positions agree with TRBD1. There are 14 residues in the CDR3. V shed 4 bases and J 4 bases; nucleotides not matched to a gene: 4. The germline CDR1 and CDR2 sequences are SNHLY and FYNNEI. The CDR3 DNA sequence: TGTGCCAGCAGTGCCGGGACAGCAAATCAGCCCCAGCATTTT. This gives the protein CASSAGTANQPQHF.

The chain uses TRBV19 and TRBJ2-2; weak D call: TRBD1 (6 bases). Germline V gives CDR1 LNHDA, CDR2 SQIVND (reference sequence). The CDR3 contains 14 residues. V was clipped by 6 bases and J by 1 base, with 9 bases between them. DNA of the CDR3: TGTGCCAGTAGGTCGGGACAGAACACCGGGGAGCTGTTTTTT. It codes for CASRSGQNTGELFF.

The rearrangement links TRBV28 to TRBJ2-7, with 9 bases that match TRBD1. The CDR3 is 13 residues long. Germline assignment: CDR1 MDHEN and CDR2 SYDVKM. J lost 6 bases, V lost 6 bases, and 6 bases had no gene match. The CDR3 nucleotides are TGTGCCAGCAGGGGGACAGGGAACGTCGAGCAGTACTTC. This codes for CASRGTGNVEQYF. Based on the CDR3 plus reference TRBV28 and TRBJ2-7, the full variable domain is DVKVTQSSRYLVKRTGEKVFLECVQDMDHENMFWYRQDPGLGLRLIYFSYDVKMKEKGDIPEGYSVSREKKERFSLILESASTNQTSMYLCASRGTGNVEQYFGPGTRLTVT.

V and J are TRBV19 and TRBJ2-5, with D maybe TRBD1 (5 bases). V shed 4 bases and J shed 2 bases, with 20 bases lying between them. The germline V gene encodes CDR1 LNHDA and CDR2 SQIVND (reference sequence). This CDR3 region has 17 residues. CDR3 nucleotide sequence: TGTGCCAGTAGTAAGCCCCAAAGACAGATCCGTCAAGAGACCCAGTACTTC. It specifies CASSKPQRQIRQETQYF.

In DNA, the CDR3 is TGTGCCAGCAGGTGGGACAGGGGCTCCCGACGGAGCGAGCAGTACTTC. This translates into CASRWDRGSRRSEQYF. This sequence joins TRBV5-8 and TRBJ2-7; the match to TRBD1 covers 10 bases. This CDR3 contains 16 residues. The ends lost 5 bases at V and 6 bases at J; junction bases unmatched: 14. The germline gives CDR1 SGHTS, CDR2 YDEGEE.

V is TRBV9 and J is TRBJ2-1; no firm D call. V was cut by 0 bases and J by 8 bases, with 15 bases left in between. Germline V gene lookup returns CDR1 SGDLS and CDR2 YYNGEE. The CDR3 consists of 15 residues. DNA of the CDR3: TGTGCCAGCAGCGTAGGCCTAACGGAGTGGGATGAGCAGTTCTTC. Amino acid sequence: CASSVGLTEWDEQFF.

The CDR3 sequence is CSASVGYEQYF. The CDR3 DNA follows: TGCAGTGCCAGCGTGGGTTACGAGCAGTACTTC. This rearrangement joins TRBV20-1 to TRBJ2-7; D unclear. Germline-derived CDR1 and CDR2 are DFQATT and SNEGSKA (reference sequence). This CDR3 region has 11 residues. The ends were cut back, 6 bases at V and 4 bases at J, with 10 bases in the middle.

The V gene is TRBV7-2, the J gene TRBJ1-4; 9 positions agree with TRBD1. The CDR3 runs to 16 residues. Germline V gene lookup returns CDR1 SGHTA and CDR2 FQGNSA. The V gene end was trimmed by 1 base and the J gene end by 1 base; junction bases not matched to a gene: 1. The CDR3 nucleotides are TGTGCCAGCAGCTTAGAGACAGGGGGAACTAATGAAAAACTGTTTTTT. This codes for CASSLETGGTNEKLFF.

The J gene is TRBJ2-7, the V gene TRBV25-1; 7 nucleotides match TRBD1. The J segment lost 3 bases and the V segment lost 3 bases, leaving 8 bases of the junction unmatched. The germline gives CDR1 MGHDK, CDR2 SYGVNS. The CDR3 length is 15 residues. This CDR3 reads CASSDWDRPDYEQYF. In nucleotides, the CDR3 is TGTGCCAGCAGTGACTGGGACAGACCCGACTACGAGCAGTACTTC.

The J gene is TRBJ1-2, the V gene TRBV4-1; tentatively, D is TRBD1 (6 bases). The CDR3 runs 16 residues. Germline CDR1 and CDR2: MGHRA and YSYEKL. Trimming left V 0 bases short and J 3 bases short, with 14 bases between. Written as DNA, the CDR3 is TGCGCCAGCAGCCAAGATCCCTCGACAGGAGACTATGGCTACACCTTC. It specifies CASSQDPSTGDYGYTF.

The chain recombines TRBV7-9 with TRBJ1-3; TRBD1 aligns across 8 bases. The CDR3 extends over 15 amino acids. V lost 6 bases, J lost 4 bases, and 8 bases stayed unmatched. Germline CDR1 and CDR2: SEHNR and FQNEAQ (reference sequence). The CDR3 spells CASSTPGQEGNTIYF. The CDR3 DNA reads TGTGCCAGCAGTACCCCGGGACAGGAGGGAAACACCATATATTTT. The variable domain in full, completed from reference TRBV7-9 and TRBJ1-3, reads DTGVSQNPRHKITKRGQNVTFRCDPISEHNRLYWYRQTLGQGPEFLTYFQNEAQLEKSRLLSDRFSAERPKGSFSTLEIQRTEQGDSAMYLCASSTPGQEGNTIYFGEGSWLTVV.

The gene calls are TRBV27 and TRBJ2-3; TRBD1 might be the D (6 bases). The CDR3 extends over 15 amino acids. Looked up from germline, CDR1 is MNHEY and CDR2 is SMNVEV (reference sequence). V was trimmed by 6 bases and J by 6 bases, leaving 19 bases between them. In DNA form, the CDR3 reads TGTGCCAGCAGCATCGGGCCCACGAGGGGGGATACGCAGTATTTT. Translation gives CASSIGPTRGDTQYF.

J is TRBJ1-5 and V is TRBV2, with D hard to call. Trimming stripped 3 bases from V and 0 bases from J, with 6 bases between. Germline V gene data show CDR1 as SNHLY and CDR2 as FYNNEI. The CDR3 loop spans 14 amino acids. The CDR3 DNA reads as TGTGCCAGCAGTGAGACAAGTAGCAATCAGCCCCAGCATTTT. Amino acid sequence: CASSETSSNQPQHF. The whole variable domain, remainder taken from reference TRBV2 and TRBJ1-5, is EPEVTQTPSHQVTQMGQEVILRCVPISNHLYFYWYRQILGQKVEFLVSFYNNEISEKSEIFDDQFSVERPDGSNFTLKIRSTKLEDSAMYFCASSETSSNQPQHFGDGTRLSIL.

To note about this clone: It is unclear where the CDR3 begins or ends on the DNA, so no DNA is shown, and the CDR3 is as TCRdb lists it. The chain joins TRBV5-4 to TRBJ2-1; no DNA check was done on the table's D call, TRBD2. Germline V gene lookup returns CDR1 SGHNT and CDR2 YYREEE (reference sequence). The CDR3 is 15 amino acids in total, end residues counted. CDR3 region: CASSTSGLAHNEQFF.

The chain couples TRBV27 to TRBJ2-1, with TRBD1 identical over 7 bases. The length of the CDR3 is 14 residues. Per the germline V gene, CDR1 is MNHEY and CDR2 is SMNVEV (reference sequence). V lost 0 bases to trimming and J lost 6 bases; unmatched junction nucleotides: 2. The CDR3 DNA sequence: TGTGCCAGCAGTTTATCCCCAGGGGGCAATGAGCAGTTCTTC. Translation: CASSLSPGGNEQFF.

The V call is TRBV2, the J call TRBJ2-3; 9 bases are shared with TRBD2. CDR1 is SNHLY and CDR2 is FYNNEI in the germline V gene. The trim removed 4 bases at V and 0 bases at J, leaving 5 bases unmatched. The CDR3 extends over 16 amino acids. As DNA, the CDR3 is TGTGCCAGCAGTGTGGCAGCGGGGGGCAGCACAGATACGCAGTATTTT. This sequence encodes CASSVAAGGSTDTQYF.

V and J are TRBV7-9 and TRBJ2-1, with D tentatively TRBD1 (6 bases). Looked up from germline, CDR1 is SEHNR and CDR2 is FQNEAQ (reference sequence). This CDR3 has 12 residues. Trimming cost V 7 bases and J 8 bases, with 12 bases left between them. The CDR3 protein is CASNDRSDEQFF. Here the CDR3 DNA reads TGTGCCAGCAACGACAGGTCGGATGAGCAGTTCTTC.